The entry that follows covers one T cell receptor beta chain sequence. Its specificity is unknown. This CDR3 is built from 17 residues. V dropped 2 bases and J dropped 4 bases, with 17 bases sitting between them. From germline, CDR1 is SGHTA and CDR2 FQGNSA. The data belong to a study of cytomegalovirus exposure and HLA in healthy donors. PCR amplification relied on 60 Vbeta primers (plus 13 Jbeta primers). In the study's own analysis: An analysis performed later counted roughly 79 million unique TCR beta chains (approximately 11 million of them shared). TCRdb's table, derived via immunoSEQ multiplex PCR, lists solely in-frame clones and lacks some. V and J calls and clone size follow that table, whereas D and trimming were derived from the DNA. The data show 150,000 to 200,000 clones, around three quarters seen once. Study results and limitations: An analysis done earlier found most TCR beta V segments productive about 87% or about 30% of the time. Serostatus for CMV was the only available immune exposure information.

This chain links TRBV7-2 with TRBJ2-2; D is perhaps TRBD2 (7 bases). This receptor was taken from a boy aged 5 to 17 in good health and CMV-seronegative. Material: PBMCs. The DNA of the CDR3 is TGTGCCAGCAGCTTACGATTAAGGGGGGGGACCACCGGGGAGCTGTTTTTT. It codes for CASSLRLRGGTTGELFF.